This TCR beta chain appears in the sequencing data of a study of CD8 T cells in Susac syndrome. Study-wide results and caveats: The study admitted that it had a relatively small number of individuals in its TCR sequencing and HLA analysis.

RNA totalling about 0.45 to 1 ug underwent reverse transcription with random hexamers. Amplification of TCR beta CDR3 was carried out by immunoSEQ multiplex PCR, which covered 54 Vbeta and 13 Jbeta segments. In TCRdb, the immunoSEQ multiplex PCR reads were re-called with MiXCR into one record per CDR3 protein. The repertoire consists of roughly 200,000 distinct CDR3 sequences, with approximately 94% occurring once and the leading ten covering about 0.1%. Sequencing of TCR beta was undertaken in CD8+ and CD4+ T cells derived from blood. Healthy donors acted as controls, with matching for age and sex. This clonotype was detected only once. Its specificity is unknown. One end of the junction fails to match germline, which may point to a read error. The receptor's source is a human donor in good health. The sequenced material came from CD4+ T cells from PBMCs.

In nucleotides, the CDR3 is TGTGCCAGCAGGCCACCAGGGGGGGGGTATGGCTGCACCTTC. The encoded protein is CASRPPGGGYGCTF. This chain joins TRBV28 and TRBJ1-2, with 7 bases matching TRBD1. Germline CDR1 is MDHEN and CDR2 is SYDVKM. This CDR3 has 14 residues.